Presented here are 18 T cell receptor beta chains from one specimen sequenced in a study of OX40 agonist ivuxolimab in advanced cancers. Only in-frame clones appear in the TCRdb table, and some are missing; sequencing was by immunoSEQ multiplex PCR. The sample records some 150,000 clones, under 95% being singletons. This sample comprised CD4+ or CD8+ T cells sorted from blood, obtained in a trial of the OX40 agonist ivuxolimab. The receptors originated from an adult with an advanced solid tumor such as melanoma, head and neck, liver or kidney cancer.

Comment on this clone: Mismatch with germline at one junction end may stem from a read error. CDR3 loop: CVSSYRDRNTGELFF. The CDR3 bases are TGTGTCAGCAGCTACCGGGACAGGAACACCGGGGAGCTGTTTTTT. J is TRBJ2-2 and V is TRBV13, with TRBD1 matching over 7 bases. The CDR3 spans 15 residues. Per germline, CDR1 PRHDT and CDR2 FYEKMQ (reference sequence).

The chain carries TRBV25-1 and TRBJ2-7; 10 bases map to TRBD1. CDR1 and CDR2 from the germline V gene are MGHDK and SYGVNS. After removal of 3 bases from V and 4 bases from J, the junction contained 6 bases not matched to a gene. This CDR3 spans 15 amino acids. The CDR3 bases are TGTGCCAGCAGTGATACGAGACAGGGGGCTTACGAGCAGTACTTC. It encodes CASSDTRQGAYEQYF.

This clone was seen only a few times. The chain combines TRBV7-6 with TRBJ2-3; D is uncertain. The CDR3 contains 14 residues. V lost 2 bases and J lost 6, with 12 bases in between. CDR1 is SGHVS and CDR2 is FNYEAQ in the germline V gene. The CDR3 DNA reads TGTGCCAGCAGCTTAAATAGGGTTCGGGATACGCAGTATTTT. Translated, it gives CASSLNRVRDTQYF.

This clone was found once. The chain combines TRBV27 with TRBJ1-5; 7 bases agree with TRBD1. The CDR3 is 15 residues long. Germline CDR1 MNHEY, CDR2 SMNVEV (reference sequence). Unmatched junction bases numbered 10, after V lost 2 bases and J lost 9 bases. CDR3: CASSLSGQEVSPQHF. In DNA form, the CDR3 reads TGTGCCAGCAGTTTAAGCGGACAGGAAGTTTCGCCCCAGCATTTT.

As DNA, the CDR3 is TGTGCCAGCAGTCAAGCGGGAGTAGGGACAGATACGCAGTATTTT. Amino acids: CASSQAGVGTDTQYF. This chain connects TRBV28 to TRBJ2-3; 8 nucleotides line up with TRBD2. Losses at the gene ends were 5 bases for V and 3 bases for J; bases not matched to a gene: 7. Germline assignment: CDR1 MDHEN and CDR2 SYDVKM. CDR3 length: 15 amino acids.

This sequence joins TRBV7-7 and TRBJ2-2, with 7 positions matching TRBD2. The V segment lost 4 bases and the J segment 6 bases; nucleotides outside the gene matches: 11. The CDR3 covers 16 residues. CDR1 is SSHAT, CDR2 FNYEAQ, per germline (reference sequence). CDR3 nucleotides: TGTGCCAGCAGCTCGAATGGGGTAGCGGGTCCCGGGGAGCTGTTTTTT. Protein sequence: CASSSNGVAGPGELFF.

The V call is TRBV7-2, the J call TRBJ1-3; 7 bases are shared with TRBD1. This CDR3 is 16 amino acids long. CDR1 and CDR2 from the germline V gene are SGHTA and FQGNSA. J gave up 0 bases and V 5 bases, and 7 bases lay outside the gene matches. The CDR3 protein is CASSLRGSTSGNTIYF. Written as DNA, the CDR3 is TGTGCCAGCAGCCTCAGGGGGTCGACCTCTGGAAACACCATATATTTT. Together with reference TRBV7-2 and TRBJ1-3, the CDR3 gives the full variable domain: GAGVSQSPSNKVTEKGKDVELRCDPISGHTALYWYRQSLGQGLEFLIYFQGNSAPDKSGLPSDRFSAERTGGSVSTLTIQRTQQEDSAVYLCASSLRGSTSGNTIYFGEGSWLTVV.

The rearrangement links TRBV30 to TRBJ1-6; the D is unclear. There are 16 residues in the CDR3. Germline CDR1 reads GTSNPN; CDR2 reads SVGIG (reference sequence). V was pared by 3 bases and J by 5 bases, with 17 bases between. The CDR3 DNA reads TGTGCCTGGAGGACGGACTCGCATTCGCATAATTCACCCCTCCACTTT. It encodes CAWRTDSHSHNSPLHF.

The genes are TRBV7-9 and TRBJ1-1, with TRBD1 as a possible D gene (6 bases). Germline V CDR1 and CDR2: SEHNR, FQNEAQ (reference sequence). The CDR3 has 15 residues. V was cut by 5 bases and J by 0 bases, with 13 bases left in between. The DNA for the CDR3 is TGTGCCAGCAGCGTTCACAGGGACGTGAACACTGAAGCTTTCTTT. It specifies CASSVHRDVNTEAFF.

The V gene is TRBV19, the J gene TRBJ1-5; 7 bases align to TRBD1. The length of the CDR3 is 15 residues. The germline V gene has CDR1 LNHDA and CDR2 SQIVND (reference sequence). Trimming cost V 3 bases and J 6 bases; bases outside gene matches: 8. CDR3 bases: TGTGCCAGTAGTATGGGTGACAGGGAGGCTCAGCCCCAGCATTTT. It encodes CASSMGDREAQPQHF.

CDR3 in DNA: TGTGCCAGCAGCCCCGACCTCTATGGCTACACCTTC. It yields the protein CASSPDLYGYTF. The gene calls are TRBV7-6 and TRBJ1-2; D ambiguous. The germline V gene encodes CDR1 SGHVS and CDR2 FNYEAQ. The ends were cut back, 5 bases at V and 4 bases at J, with 8 bases in the middle. The CDR3 spans 12 residues.

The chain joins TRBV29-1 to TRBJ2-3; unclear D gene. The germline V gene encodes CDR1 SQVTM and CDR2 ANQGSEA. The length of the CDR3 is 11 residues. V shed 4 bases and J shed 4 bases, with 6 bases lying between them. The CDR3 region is CSVAVSDTQYF. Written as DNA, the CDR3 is TGCAGCGTTGCTGTCTCAGATACGCAGTATTTT.

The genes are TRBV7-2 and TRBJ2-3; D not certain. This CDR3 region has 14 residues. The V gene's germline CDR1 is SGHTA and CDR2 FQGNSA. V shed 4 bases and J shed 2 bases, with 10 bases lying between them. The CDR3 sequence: CASSSVPTTDTQYF. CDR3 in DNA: TGTGCCAGCAGCTCCGTTCCGACCACAGATACGCAGTATTTT. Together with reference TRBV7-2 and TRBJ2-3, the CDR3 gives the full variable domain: GAGVSQSPSNKVTEKGKDVELRCDPISGHTALYWYRQSLGQGLEFLIYFQGNSAPDKSGLPSDRFSAERTGGSVSTLTIQRTQQEDSAVYLCASSSVPTTDTQYFGPGTRLTVL.

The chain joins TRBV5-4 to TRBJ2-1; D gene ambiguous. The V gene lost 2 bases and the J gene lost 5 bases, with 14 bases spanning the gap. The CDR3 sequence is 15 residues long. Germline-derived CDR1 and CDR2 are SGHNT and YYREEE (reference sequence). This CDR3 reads CASSLGAEYHNEQFF. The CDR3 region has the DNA TGTGCCAGCAGCTTAGGAGCAGAATACCACAATGAGCAGTTCTTC.

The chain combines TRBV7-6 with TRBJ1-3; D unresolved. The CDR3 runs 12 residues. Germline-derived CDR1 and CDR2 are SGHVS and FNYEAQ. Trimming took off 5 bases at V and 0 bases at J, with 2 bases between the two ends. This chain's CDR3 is CASSNSGNTIYF. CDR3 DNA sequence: TGTGCCAGCAGCAACTCTGGAAACACCATATATTTT.

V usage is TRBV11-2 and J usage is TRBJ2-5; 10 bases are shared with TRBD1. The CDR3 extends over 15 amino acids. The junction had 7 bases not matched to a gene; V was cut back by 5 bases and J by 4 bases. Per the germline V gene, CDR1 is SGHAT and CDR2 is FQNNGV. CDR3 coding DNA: TGTGCCAGCAGCAGCTACAGGGACAGGGGAGAGACCCAGTACTTC. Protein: CASSSYRDRGETQYF.

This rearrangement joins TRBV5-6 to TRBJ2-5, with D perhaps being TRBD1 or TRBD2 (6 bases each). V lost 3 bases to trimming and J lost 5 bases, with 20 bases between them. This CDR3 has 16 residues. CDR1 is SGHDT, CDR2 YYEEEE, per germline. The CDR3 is CASSWGRRDFRETQYF. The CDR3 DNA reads TGTGCCAGCAGCTGGGGGCGGCGGGATTTTAGGGAGACCCAGTACTTC.

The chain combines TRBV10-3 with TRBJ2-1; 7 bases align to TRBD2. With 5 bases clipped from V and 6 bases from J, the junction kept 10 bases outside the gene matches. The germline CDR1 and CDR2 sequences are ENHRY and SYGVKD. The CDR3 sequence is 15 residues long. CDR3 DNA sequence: TGTGCCATCAGTTTAGCGGGTGGGGCGCCCAATGAGCAGTTCTTC. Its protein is CAISLAGGAPNEQFF.